What follows is one T cell receptor (beta chain) and its context. Its antigen is currently not known. Per-base qualities were not stored, and no clone one base away is much larger. The time point label, read with the paper, signifies: about 4 weeks on oral tofacitinib. The treatment or condition label on this specimen signifies: oral pan-JAK inhibitor, 5-10 mg twice daily. From alopecia areata patients, peripheral blood was collected along with lesional scalp punch biopsies. After PBMCs were isolated by density centrifugation and stained for CD3, CD4 and CD8, a FACSAria was used to sort CD4+ and CD8+ T cells. This sample was taken from a study of CD8+ T cells in alopecia areata (dated by TCRdb to 2017 to 2018). With regard to the full study: Treated patients were enrolled in an open-label pilot trial of oral tofacitinib at 5 to 10 mg twice daily for moderate-to-severe alopecia areata. Patients received tofacitinib for 6 to 18 months and were then followed off drug for 6 months to check for delayed response and recurrence. In treated patients, disease severity was measured using the SALT score, which gives the percentage of scalp surface area affected. The study used high-throughput TCRbeta sequencing to examine T cell clonal expansion in alopecia areata, in both the C3H/HeJ mouse model and human patients. In humans, TCRbeta sequencing was performed on scalp tissue and on sorted CD4+ and CD8+ peripheral blood T cells from healthy controls and from patients with patchy or totalis/universalis alopecia areata. Biopsies were taken from tofacitinib-treated patients at baseline and at 4 and 24 weeks of treatment, and a later scalp biopsy was taken in several of the tofacitinib-treated patients. Scalp clonality was compared among normal scalp (n=4), patchy alopecia areata scalp (n=8), and alopecia totalis/universalis scalp (n=8). RNA came from the PAXgene miRNA kit for fixed scalp, the miRNeasy kit for PBMCs, and the RNeasy kit for mouse skin. TCRbeta CDR3 regions were amplified by immunoSEQ multiplex PCR using 35 Vbeta forward and 13 Jbeta reverse primers. Study-wide conclusions, independent of this receptor: Scalp TCR repertoire analysis is complicated because resident alphabeta T cells in normal human skin are also sequenced, whereas mouse skin is dominated by gammadelta T cells. Compared with mice, TCR sequences shared between patients were less clear, possibly partly because of HLA diversity across the patient population. During tofacitinib treatment, many expanded lesional clones stuck around in both scalp and blood, and this persistence may partly explain why relapse happens after treatment is stopped. Tofacitinib significantly decreased scalp clonality and the number of expanded CD8+ clones among the top 100 scalp clones. Because the treated cohort was small and had just a single nonresponder, larger studies are needed to establish links between baseline CD8+ expansion and response. Lesional scalp, especially in alopecia totalis/universalis, showed higher clonality and more expanded CD8+ clones than normal scalp, suggesting antigenic drive.

CDR1 and CDR2 are read off the germline V gene as MRHNA and SNTAGT. V and J lose 5 bases and 6 bases, and a span of 16 bases separates them. The CDR3 starts with the cysteine, ends with the phenylalanine, and has 14 residues. Solely the CDR3 DNA is kept, with 42 bases framed from the first base. Libraries were made using the immunoSEQ multiplex PCR assay. RNA was extracted from all samples and reverse transcribed into cDNA as template for TCR sequencing. First-strand cDNA was synthesized with SuperScript III using a 2:1 mix of oligo-dT and random hexamers. A synthetic immune receptor repertoire was used to gauge amplification bias, and whatever bias remained was removed computationally. The original pipeline was this. Raw reads were preprocessed to remove errors, and CDR3 was defined by IMGT conventions from the conserved cysteine to phenylalanine. Clonality was computed by normalizing Shannon entropy by log2 of the number of productive unique TCRs and subtracting the result from 1. CD4 or CD8 identity of scalp clones was inferred by cross-referencing scalp TCRbeta sequences with sorted blood CD4 and CD8 repertoires. As stored in TCRdb, this immuneACCESS dataset retains in-frame rearrangements with V and J assigned. A fraction of the clones does not appear; measured against another copy, unresolved V genes explain less than half of the discrepancy, and the remainder lacks a known reason. For V, J and clone size, that table is used; D and trimming come from the DNA. Present in this sample are 150,000 to 250,000 clones, more than 55% of which were seen just once. The top ten constitute approximately 3.5% of the sample.

The chain is encoded by TRBV6-4 joined to TRBJ1-2; the D gene cannot be named for sure. The material sequenced was CD4+ T cells sorted from blood, taken at week 4, from a patient treated with tofacitinib. This clonotype was obtained from a human donor with alopecia areata. This receptor has the CDR3 CASSYTLDSHGYTF. The bases are TGTGCCAGCAGTTACACACTAGACTCGCATGGCTACACCTTC.